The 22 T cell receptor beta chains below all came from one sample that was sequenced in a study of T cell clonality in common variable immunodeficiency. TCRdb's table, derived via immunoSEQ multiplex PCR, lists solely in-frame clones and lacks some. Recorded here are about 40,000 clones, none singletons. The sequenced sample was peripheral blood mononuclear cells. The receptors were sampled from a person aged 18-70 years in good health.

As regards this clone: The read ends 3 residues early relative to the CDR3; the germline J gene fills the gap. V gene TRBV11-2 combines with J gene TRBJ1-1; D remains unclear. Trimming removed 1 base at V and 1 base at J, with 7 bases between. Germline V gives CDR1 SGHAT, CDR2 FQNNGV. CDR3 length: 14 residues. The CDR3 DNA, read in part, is TGTGCCAGCAGCTTAGTTCCAGGGAACACTGAA. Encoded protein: CASSLVPGNTE. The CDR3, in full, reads CASSLVPGNTEAFF.

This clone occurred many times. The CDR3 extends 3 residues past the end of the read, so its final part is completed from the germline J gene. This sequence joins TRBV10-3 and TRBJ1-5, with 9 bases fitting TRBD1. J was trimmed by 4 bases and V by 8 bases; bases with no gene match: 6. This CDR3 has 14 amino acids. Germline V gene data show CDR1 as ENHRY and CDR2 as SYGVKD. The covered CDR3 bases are TGTGCCATCTCCGTGGACAGGGGTAATCAGCCC. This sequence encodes CAISVDRGNQP. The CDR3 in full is CAISVDRGNQPQHF.

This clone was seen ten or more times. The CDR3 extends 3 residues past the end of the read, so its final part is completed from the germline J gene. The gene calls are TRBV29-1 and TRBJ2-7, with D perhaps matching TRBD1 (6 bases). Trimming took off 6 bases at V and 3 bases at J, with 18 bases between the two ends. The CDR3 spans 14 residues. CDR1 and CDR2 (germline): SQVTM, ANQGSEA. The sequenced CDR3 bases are TGCAGCGTCGCAAAACAGGGTTTTGGCTACGAG. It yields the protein CSVAKQGFGYE. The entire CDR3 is CSVAKQGFGYEQYF.

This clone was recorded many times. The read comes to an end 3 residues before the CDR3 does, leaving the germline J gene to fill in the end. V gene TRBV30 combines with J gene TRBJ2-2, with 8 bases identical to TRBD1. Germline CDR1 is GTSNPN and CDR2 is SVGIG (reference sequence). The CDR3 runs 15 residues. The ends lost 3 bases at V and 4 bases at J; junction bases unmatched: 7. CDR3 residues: CAWSPTGVVTGELFF. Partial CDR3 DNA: TGTGCCTGGAGCCCGACAGGGGTGGTCACCGGGGAG.

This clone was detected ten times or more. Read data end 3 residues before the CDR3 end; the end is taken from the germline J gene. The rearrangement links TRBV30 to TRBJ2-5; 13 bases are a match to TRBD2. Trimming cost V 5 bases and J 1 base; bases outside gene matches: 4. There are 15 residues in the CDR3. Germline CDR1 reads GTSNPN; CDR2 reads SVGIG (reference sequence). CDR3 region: CAWGLAGAFQETQYF. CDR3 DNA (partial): TGTGCCTGGGGACTAGCGGGGGCCTTCCAAGAGACC.

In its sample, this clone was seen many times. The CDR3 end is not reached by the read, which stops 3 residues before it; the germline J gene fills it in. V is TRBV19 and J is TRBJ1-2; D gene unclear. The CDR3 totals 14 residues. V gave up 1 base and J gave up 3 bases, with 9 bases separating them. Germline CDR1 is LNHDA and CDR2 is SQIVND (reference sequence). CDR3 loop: CASSIATAYYGYTF. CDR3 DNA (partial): TGTGCCAGTAGTATAGCTACAGCCTACTATGGC.

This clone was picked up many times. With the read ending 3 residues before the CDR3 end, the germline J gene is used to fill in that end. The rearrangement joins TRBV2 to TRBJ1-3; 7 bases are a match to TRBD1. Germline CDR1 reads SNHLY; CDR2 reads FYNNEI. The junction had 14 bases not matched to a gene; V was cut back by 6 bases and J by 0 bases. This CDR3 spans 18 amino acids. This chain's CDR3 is CASSDLPGQVLSGNTIYF. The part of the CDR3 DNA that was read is TGTGCCAGCAGCGATCTACCAGGACAGGTTCTCTCTGGAAACACC.

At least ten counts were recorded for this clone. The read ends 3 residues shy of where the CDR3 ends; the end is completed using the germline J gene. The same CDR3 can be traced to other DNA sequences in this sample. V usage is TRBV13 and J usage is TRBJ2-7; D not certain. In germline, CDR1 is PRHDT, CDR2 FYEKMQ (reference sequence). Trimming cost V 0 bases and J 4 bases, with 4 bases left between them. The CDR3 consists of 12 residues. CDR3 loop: CASSLGGYEQYF. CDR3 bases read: TGTGCCAGCAGCTTAGGCGGTTACGAG.

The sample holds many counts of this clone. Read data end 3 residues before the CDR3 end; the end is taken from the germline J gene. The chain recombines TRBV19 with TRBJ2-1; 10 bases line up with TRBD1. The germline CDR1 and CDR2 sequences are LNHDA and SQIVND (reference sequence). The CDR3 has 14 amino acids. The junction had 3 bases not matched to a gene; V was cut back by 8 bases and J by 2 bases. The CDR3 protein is CASRTGGTYNEQFF. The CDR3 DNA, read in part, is TGTGCCAGTCGGACAGGGGGGACCTACAATGAG.

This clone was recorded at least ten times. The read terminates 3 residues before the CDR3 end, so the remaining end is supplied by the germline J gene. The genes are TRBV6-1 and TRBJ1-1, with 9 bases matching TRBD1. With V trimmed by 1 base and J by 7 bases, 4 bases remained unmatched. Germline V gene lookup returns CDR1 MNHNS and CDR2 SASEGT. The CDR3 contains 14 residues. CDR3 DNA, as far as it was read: TGTGCCAGCAGTGAAGGGACAGGGGCGATTGAA. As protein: CASSEGTGAIE. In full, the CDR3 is CASSEGTGAIEAFF.

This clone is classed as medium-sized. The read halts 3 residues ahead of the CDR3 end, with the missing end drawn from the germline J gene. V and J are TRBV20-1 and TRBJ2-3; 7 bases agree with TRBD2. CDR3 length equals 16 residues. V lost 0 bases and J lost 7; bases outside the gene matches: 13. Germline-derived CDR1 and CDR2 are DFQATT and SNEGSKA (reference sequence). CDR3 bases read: TGCAGTGCTAGAGATCACAAGGCGGGGGACTCGAATACG. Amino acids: CSARDHKAGDSNT. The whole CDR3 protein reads CSARDHKAGDSNTQYF.

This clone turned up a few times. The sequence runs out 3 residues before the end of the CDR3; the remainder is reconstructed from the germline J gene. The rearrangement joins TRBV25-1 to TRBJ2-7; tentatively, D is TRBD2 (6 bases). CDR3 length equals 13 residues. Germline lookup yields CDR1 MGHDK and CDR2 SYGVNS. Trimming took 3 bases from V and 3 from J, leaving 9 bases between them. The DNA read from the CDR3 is TGTGCCAGCAGTGACGGGGGTCACTACGAG. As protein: CASSDGGHYE. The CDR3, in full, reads CASSDGGHYEQYF.

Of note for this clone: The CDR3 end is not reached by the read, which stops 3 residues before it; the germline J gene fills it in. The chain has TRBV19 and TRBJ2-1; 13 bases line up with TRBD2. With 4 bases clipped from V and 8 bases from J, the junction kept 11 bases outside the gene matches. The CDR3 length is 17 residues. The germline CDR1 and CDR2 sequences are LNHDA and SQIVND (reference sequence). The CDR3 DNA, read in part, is TGTGCCAGTAGTACGCTGGGACTAGCGGGAAAGAACTATGAG. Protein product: CASSTLGLAGKNYE. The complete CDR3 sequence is CASSTLGLAGKNYEQFF.

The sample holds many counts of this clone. The CDR3 sequence: CATYTGGVKNTEAFF. The CDR3 DNA, read in part, is TGTGCCACTTATACAGGGGGGGTTAAGAACACTGAA. The chain recombines TRBV24-1 with TRBJ1-1; 8 bases fit TRBD1. Coverage ceases 3 residues before the CDR3 finishes, and the germline J gene fills in the end. V gave up 10 bases and J gave up 1 base; unmatched junction bases: 10. CDR3 length equals 15 residues. CDR1 and CDR2 (germline): KGHDR, SFDVKD.

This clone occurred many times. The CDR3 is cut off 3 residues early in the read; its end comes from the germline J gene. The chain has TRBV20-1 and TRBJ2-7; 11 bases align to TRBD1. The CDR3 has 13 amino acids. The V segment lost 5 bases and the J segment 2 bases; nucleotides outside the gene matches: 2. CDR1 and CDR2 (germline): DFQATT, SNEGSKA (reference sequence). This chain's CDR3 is CSARTGGTYEQYF. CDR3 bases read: TGCAGTGCTCGGACAGGGGGCACCTACGAG.

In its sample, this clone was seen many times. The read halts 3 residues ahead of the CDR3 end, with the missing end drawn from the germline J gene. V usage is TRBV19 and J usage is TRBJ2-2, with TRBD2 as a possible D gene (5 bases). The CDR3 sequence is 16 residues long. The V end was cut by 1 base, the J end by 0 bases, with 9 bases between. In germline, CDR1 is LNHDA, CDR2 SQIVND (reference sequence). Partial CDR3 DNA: TGTGCCAGTAGTATAGGTGGACTCGCGAACACCGGGGAG. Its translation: CASSIGGLANTGE. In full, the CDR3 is CASSIGGLANTGELFF. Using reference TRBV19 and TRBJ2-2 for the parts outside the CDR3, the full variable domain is DGGITQSPKYLFRKEGQNVTLSCEQNLNHDAMYWYRQDPGQGLRLIYYSQIVNDFQKGDIAEGYSVSREKKESFPLTVTSAQKNPTAFYLCASSIGGLANTGELFFGEGSRLTVL.

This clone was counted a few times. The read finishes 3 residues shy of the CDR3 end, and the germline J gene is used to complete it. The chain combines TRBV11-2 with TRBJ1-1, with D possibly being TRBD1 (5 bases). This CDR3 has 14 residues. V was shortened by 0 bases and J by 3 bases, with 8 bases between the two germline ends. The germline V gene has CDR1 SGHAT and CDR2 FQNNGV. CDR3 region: CASSLDGADTEAFF. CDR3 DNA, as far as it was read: TGTGCCAGCAGCTTAGATGGGGCCGACACTGAA.

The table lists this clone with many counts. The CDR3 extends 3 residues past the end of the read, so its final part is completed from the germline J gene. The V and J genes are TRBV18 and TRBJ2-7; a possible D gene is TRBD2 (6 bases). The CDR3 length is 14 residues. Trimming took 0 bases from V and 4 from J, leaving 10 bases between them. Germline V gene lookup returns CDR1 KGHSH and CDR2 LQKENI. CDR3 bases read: TGTGCCAGCTCACCACCGGGACTTAATTACGAG. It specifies CASSPPGLNYE. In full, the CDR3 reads CASSPPGLNYEQYF.

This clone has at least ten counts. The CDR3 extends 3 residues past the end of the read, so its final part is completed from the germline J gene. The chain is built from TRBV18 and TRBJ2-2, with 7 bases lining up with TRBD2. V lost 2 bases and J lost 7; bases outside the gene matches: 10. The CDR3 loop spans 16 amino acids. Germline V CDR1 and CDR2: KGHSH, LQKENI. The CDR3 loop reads CASSPTSARTGGELFF. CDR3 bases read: TGTGCCAGCTCACCAACTAGCGCCCGAACGGGCGGGGAG.

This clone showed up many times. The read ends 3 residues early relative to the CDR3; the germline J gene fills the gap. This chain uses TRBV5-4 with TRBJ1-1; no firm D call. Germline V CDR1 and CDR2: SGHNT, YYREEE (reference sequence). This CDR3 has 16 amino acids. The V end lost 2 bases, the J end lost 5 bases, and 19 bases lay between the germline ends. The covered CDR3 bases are TGTGCCAGCAGCTTCGGACCCACGGGGATCGAAACTGAA. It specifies CASSFGPTGIETE. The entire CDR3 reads CASSFGPTGIETEAFF. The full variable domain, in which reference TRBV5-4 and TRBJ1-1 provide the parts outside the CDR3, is ETGVTQSPTHLIKTRGQQVTLRCSSQSGHNTVSWYQQALGQGPQFIFQYYREEENGRGNFPPRFSGLQFPNYSSELNVNALELDDSALYLCASSFGPTGIETEAFFGQGTRLTVV.

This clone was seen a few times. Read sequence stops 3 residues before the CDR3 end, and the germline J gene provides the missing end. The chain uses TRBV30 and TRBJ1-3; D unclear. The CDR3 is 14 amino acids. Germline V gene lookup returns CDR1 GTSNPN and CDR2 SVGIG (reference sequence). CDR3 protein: CAWSGRDSGSTIYF. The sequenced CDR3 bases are TGTGCCTGGAGTGGGCGAGACTCTGGAAGCACA.

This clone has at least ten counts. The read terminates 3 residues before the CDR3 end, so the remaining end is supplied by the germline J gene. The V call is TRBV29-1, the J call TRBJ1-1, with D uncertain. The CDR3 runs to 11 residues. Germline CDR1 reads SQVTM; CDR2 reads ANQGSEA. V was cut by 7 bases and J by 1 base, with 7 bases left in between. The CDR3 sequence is CSALQNTEAFF. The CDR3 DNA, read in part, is TGCAGCGCACTACAGAACACTGAA.